This entry features one T cell receptor (beta chain) sequence. The antigen is unknown. This specimen comes from a study of shared clonotypes between healthy human individuals. Overall study: Three plates were used per donor for CD4 naive, three for CD4 memory, two for CD8 naive and one for CD8 memory. Study-wide results and limits: Sharing across several donors was seen in 4% to 5% of naive CD4 clonotypes.

V dropped 1 base and J dropped 3; count of bases not matched to a gene: 11. In germline, CDR1 is SGHRS, CDR2 YFSETQ. The CDR3 is 18 residues long. It was into CD45RA+ naive and CD45RA-negative memory subsets that the CD4+ cells were split. Measured with immunoSEQ multiplex PCR; TCRdb has only the in-frame clones, and not every one. Among 1.4 million to 1.5 million clones, 96% were seen once, and the ten largest hold 1.2%. This sequence was found in a man aged 25 to 40 in good health. The sequenced material came from naive CD4+ T cells sorted from blood. The subset is: CD45RA+ positively selected. This rearrangement joins TRBV5-1 to TRBJ2-7, with TRBD2 identical over 12 bases. CDR3 in amino acids: CASSLRLAGVGDSYEQYF. CDR3 coding DNA: TGCGCCAGCAGCTTGAGACTAGCGGGAGTGGGAGATAGCTACGAGCAGTACTTC.